These 2 T cell receptor beta chains came from one sample sequenced in a study of T-cell memory formation after mild COVID-19 (dated by TCRdb to about 2021). Libraries were prepared through 5' RACE. The sequencing machine was an Illumina NovaSeq 6000. TCRdb reprocessing: public reads trimmed at Q25 with fastp, clones called with MiXCR, in-frame beta chains kept. Each entry merges the rows of one CDR3 protein and shows their most common DNA and genes. This sample has 350,000 to 450,000 distinct CDR3 sequences in its table, and 24% of those were observed once. The biggest ten clones account for around 8.7% of the sample. What was sequenced was PBMCs or a T cell subset sorted from them (not recorded which). The receptors derive from an adult woman who had mild COVID-19 (a few samples of this study predate the infection). The sample titles of this study are shuffled in the database, so cell type and time point are left out; the donor was told from shared clones.

The chain carries TRBV10-1 and TRBJ2-3; tentative D call: TRBD1 (6 bases). Germline CDR1 and CDR2: WNHNN and SYGVQD (reference sequence). The CDR3 covers 14 residues. Trimming left V 7 bases short and J 3 bases short, with 14 bases between. CDR3 loop: CASTQGQGTDTQYF. DNA of the CDR3: TGCGCCAGCACCCAGGGACAAGGTACAGATACGCAGTATTTT.

The rearrangement uses TRBV5-1 and TRBJ2-1; 8 bases are a match to TRBD1. The CDR3 length is 18 residues. Losses at the gene ends were 0 bases for V and 0 bases for J; bases not matched to a gene: 8. Germline loops: CDR1 SGHRS, CDR2 YFSETQ. The CDR3 loop reads CASSLDRGYGSSYNEQFF. In DNA form, the CDR3 reads TGCGCCAGCAGCTTGGACAGGGGGTACGGGAGCTCCTACAATGAGCAGTTCTTC. The full variable domain, completed using reference TRBV5-1 and TRBJ2-1, is KAGVTQTPRYLIKTRGQQVTLSCSPISGHRSVSWYQQTPGQGLQFLFEYFSETQRNKGNFPGRFSGRQFSNSRSEMNVSTLELGDSALYLCASSLDRGYGSSYNEQFFGPGTRLTVL.